The T cell receptor (beta chain) described here comes from a study of CD8 T cells in Susac syndrome. Whole-study findings and limits: As the study acknowledged, the number of individuals in its TCR sequencing and HLA analysis was relatively small.

Sequencing targeted TCR beta in blood CD8+ and CD4+ T cells. Healthy donors were controls matched for age and sex. A word on this clonotype: Its specificity is unknown.

V shed 6 bases and J 6 bases; nucleotides not matched to a gene: 14. Germline V gene sequence: CDR1 SQVTM, CDR2 ANQGSEA. The CDR3 sequence is 15 residues long. With random hexamers, roughly 0.5 to 1 ug RNA was reverse transcribed. The authors amplified TCR beta CDR3 across 54 Vbeta and 13 Jbeta using immunoSEQ multiplex PCR. TCRdb recomputed calls from the immunoSEQ multiplex PCR reads with MiXCR, one row per CDR3 protein. The sample has roughly 60,000 distinct CDR3 sequences; around 94% are singletons. This chain joins TRBV29-1 and TRBJ2-7, with TRBD1 matching 10 bases. The origin of this receptor is a human donor in good health. The sample taken for sequencing was CD8+ T cells from PBMCs. CDR3 bases: TGCAGCGTCCAAGTCCCCGGGACAGGGGACATCGAGCAGTACTTC. This codes for CSVQVPGTGDIEQYF.